A selection of T cell receptor beta chains follows, all from one sample in a study of blood T cells in healthy people across ages. One entry per CDR3 protein results from TCRdb running MiXCR on the 5' RACE reads. Among hundreds of thousands of distinct CDR3 sequences listed, roughly 49% were seen once. The specimen sequenced was blood. All receptors derive from a woman aged 55-69 years in good health. CDR3s include the opening cysteine and the closing phenylalanine or tryptophan. The order of the fields is clone size, D gene, J gene, V gene, CDR3 protein, CDR3 DNA. The D gene is left open where the match is weak. Size is stated for part of the rows, as once, few or many counts, or as a class when the clone is expanded.

many,NA,TRBJ2-7,TRBV7-2,CASSFSNSYEQYF,TGTGCCAGCAGCTTTTCAAACTCCTACGAGCAGTACTTC
NA,NA,TRBJ1-1,TRBV3-1,CASSQILQVDPGGVQSEAFF,TGTGCCAGCAGCCAAATACTTCAGGTGGACCCCGGGGGGGTTCAGTCTGAAGCTTTCTTT
few,NA,TRBJ2-5,TRBV4-3,CASSHRVSEETQYF,TGCGCCAGCAGCCATAGAGTATCAGAAGAGACCCAGTACTTC
few,NA,TRBJ2-7,TRBV5-1,CASSLSRDGLPYEQYF,TGCGCCAGCAGCCTTTCCCGGGACGGACTTCCCTACGAGCAGTACTTC
NA,NA,TRBJ1-2,TRBV28,CASRSGTNNYGYTF,TGTGCCAGCAGAAGCGGGACAAATAACTATGGCTACACCTTC
NA,TRBD2,TRBJ2-1,TRBV7-6,CASSLRLSSGSALSSYNEQFF,TGTGCCAGCAGCCTTCGCCTATCTAGCGGGAGCGCCTTAAGCTCCTACAATGAGCAGTTCTTC
few,NA,TRBJ2-5,TRBV3-1,CASSQEQNLETQYF,TGTGCCAGCAGCCAAGAACAGAATTTGGAGACCCAGTACTTC
NA,NA,TRBJ1-4,TRBV5-5,CASSLGAANEKLFF,TGTGCCAGCAGCTTGGGGGCGGCTAATGAAAAACTGTTTTTT
NA,NA,TRBJ2-6,TRBV7-3,CASSYRPAQDASGANVLTF,TGTGCCAGCAGCTATCGCCCGGCACAGGATGCCTCTGGGGCCAACGTCCTGACTTTC
NA,NA,TRBJ1-2,TRBV10-3,CAISLDSCGYTF,TGTGCCATCAGTCTGGACAGCTGTGGCTACACCTTC
NA,TRBD2,TRBJ2-7,TRBV27,CASSALAGGSTYEQYF,TGTGCCAGCAGCGCGCTAGCGGGAGGAAGTACCTACGAGCAGTACTTC
NA,NA,TRBJ2-5,TRBV12-3/TRBV12-4,CASIQGVGQETQYF,TGTGCCAGCATACAGGGAGTGGGCCAAGAGACCCAGTACTTC
NA,TRBD1,TRBJ1-6,TRBV29-1,CSGRGQGDSPLHF,TGCAGCGGTCGCGGACAGGGAGATTCACCCCTCCACTTT
NA,NA,TRBJ2-5,TRBV29-1,CSVAPWAYQETQYF,TGCAGCGTTGCCCCGTGGGCGTACCAAGAGACCCAGTACTTC
few,TRBD2,TRBJ2-7,TRBV12-3/TRBV12-4,CASSLPGLATEQYF,TGTGCCAGCAGTCTACCGGGACTAGCGACCGAGCAGTACTTC
NA,NA,TRBJ2-3,TRBV7-3,CASRASSTDTQYF,TGTGCCAGCAGAGCCTCTAGCACAGATACGCAGTATTTT
few,NA,TRBJ2-5,TRBV4-3,CASSQVQAAGTNLETQYF,TGCGCCAGCAGCCAAGTTCAGGCCGCGGGGACCAACCTAGAGACCCAGTACTTC
few,TRBD1,TRBJ2-1,TRBV6-5,CASRWDRGSDEQFF,TGTGCCAGCAGATGGGACAGGGGATCCGATGAGCAGTTCTTC
NA,NA,TRBJ2-7,TRBV25-1,CASSWAGERILQYF,TGTGCCAGCAGTTGGGCAGGGGAAAGGATTCTCCAGTACTTC
NA,NA,TRBJ1-2,TRBV2,CASSDGGRGLGGYTF,TGTGCCAGCAGTGACGGGGGGCGCGGCTTGGGTGGCTACACCTTC
NA,TRBD2,TRBJ2-5,TRBV6-5,CASSYSPRERGYNEQYF,TGTGCCAGCAGTTACTCACCGCGGGAGCGGGGGTACAATGAGCAGTACTTC
few,TRBD2,TRBJ2-1,TRBV7-2,CASSRSGSGSYNEQFF,TGTGCCAGCAGTCGGAGCGGGAGCGGCTCCTACAATGAGCAGTTCTTC
NA,NA,TRBJ2-4,TRBV6-2/TRBV6-3,CASSYSGPTLAKNIQYF,TGTGCCAGCAGTTACTCTGGGCCTACCTTAGCCAAAAACATTCAGTACTTC
NA,NA,TRBJ2-5,TRBV15,CATSGRLETQYF,TGTGCCACCAGCGGAAGGTTGGAGACCCAGTACTTC
NA,TRBD1,TRBJ2-7,TRBV2,CASKGQGLGEQYF,TGTGCCAGCAAGGGACAGGGGTTAGGCGAGCAGTACTTC
NA,NA,TRBJ2-5,TRBV9,CASSVSGTGQETQYF,TGTGCCAGCAGCGTAAGCGGGACAGGCCAAGAGACCCAGTACTTC
few,TRBD2,TRBJ2-3,TRBV7-6,CASSPRKLAGGHADTQYF,TGTGCCAGCAGCCCCAGGAAGTTAGCGGGAGGGCACGCAGATACGCAGTATTTT
NA,NA,TRBJ2-7,TRBV28,CASSAGDPTPHYYEQYF,TGTGCCAGCAGTGCAGGAGACCCAACTCCCCACTACTACGAGCAGTACTTC
NA,NA,TRBJ2-7,TRBV4-3,CASSPSPRWGEQYF,TGCGCCAGCAGCCCATCACCGCGTTGGGGCGAGCAGTACTTC
NA,NA,TRBJ2-1,TRBV6-5,CATQTGTNNEQFF,TGTGCCACACAAACCGGGACCAACAATGAGCAGTTCTTC
NA,NA,TRBJ2-1,TRBV7-2,CASSLGLARYNEQFF,TGTGCCAGCAGCTTAGGTCTAGCGAGGTACAATGAGCAGTTCTTC
NA,NA,TRBJ2-7,TRBV12-3/TRBV12-4,CASTGRGDEQYF,TGTGCCAGCACTGGCAGGGGGGACGAGCAGTACTTC
many,TRBD1,TRBJ2-3,TRBV7-2,CASRLGAGQGSDTQYF,TGTGCCAGCCGACTAGGGGCGGGACAGGGGTCAGATACGCAGTATTTT
NA,NA,TRBJ2-5,TRBV28,CASRIQGNAYNEQYF,TGTGCCAGCAGGATACAGGGTAACGCCTACAATGAGCAGTACTTC
few,NA,TRBJ2-3,TRBV20-1,CSASTLRDGSTDTQYF,TGCAGTGCTAGTACGCTCCGGGACGGGTCCACAGATACGCAGTATTTT
NA,NA,TRBJ2-1,TRBV20-1,CSAELANPSYNEQFF,TGCAGTGCTGAACTAGCCAACCCCTCCTACAATGAGCAGTTCTTC
NA,NA,TRBJ1-2,TRBV25-1,CASSDPRRGDYGYTF,TGTGCCAGCAGTGACCCCCGTCGCGGGGACTATGGCTACACCTTC
NA,NA,TRBJ1-2,TRBV7-2,CASSLLGAGYTF,TGTGCCAGCAGCTTACTCGGGGCCGGCTACACCTTC
NA,NA,TRBJ2-1,TRBV12-3/TRBV12-4,CASSRAFPHNEQFF,TGTGCCAGCAGCCGGGCCTTCCCCCACAATGAGCAGTTCTTC
NA,NA,TRBJ2-5,TRBV7-9,CASLLLETQYF,TGTGCCAGCCTCTTACTAGAGACCCAGTACTTC
NA,NA,TRBJ2-5,TRBV7-9,CASSSNTGETQYF,TGTGCCAGCAGCTCCAACACTGGAGAGACCCAGTACTTC
NA,TRBD1,TRBJ1-6,TRBV20-1,CSASEGAWNSPLHF,TGCAGTGCTAGTGAGGGGGCATGGAATTCACCCCTCCACTTT
NA,NA,TRBJ2-5,TRBV29-1,CSAKDPGKGETQYF,TGCAGCGCTAAGGACCCGGGGAAAGGAGAGACCCAGTACTTC
once,NA,TRBJ2-3,TRBV11-3,CASSLGQEQDTQYF,TGTGCCAGCAGCTTAGGACAGGAACAAGATACGCAGTATTTT
NA,NA,TRBJ2-7,TRBV7-9,CASSLDRVGSYEQYF,TGTGCCAGCAGCTTAGACAGGGTGGGCTCCTACGAGCAGTACTTC
NA,TRBD1,TRBJ1-2,TRBV4-3,CASSRRDSPYGYTF,TGCGCCAGCAGCCGACGGGACAGCCCCTATGGCTACACCTTC
NA,TRBD2,TRBJ2-3,TRBV15,CATSRAGTSGDTQYF,TGTGCCACCAGCAGGGCCGGGACTAGCGGGGATACGCAGTATTTT
many,NA,TRBJ2-1,TRBV7-9,CASSPQQERWGEQFF,TGTGCCAGCAGCCCTCAACAAGAGCGTTGGGGTGAGCAGTTCTTC
NA,NA,TRBJ2-7,TRBV21-1,CASSSPGGKAGYEQYF,TGTGCCAGCAGTTCCCCGGGAGGAAAAGCGGGCTACGAGCAGTACTTC
few,TRBD2,TRBJ2-3,TRBV5-5,CASSSTSGRADTQYF,TGTGCCAGCAGCTCTACTAGCGGGAGAGCAGATACGCAGTATTTT
NA,NA,TRBJ2-2,TRBV10-3,CAISESAGNTGELFF,TGTGCCATCAGTGAGTCGGCAGGGAACACCGGGGAGCTGTTTTTT
NA,NA,TRBJ2-5,TRBV28,CASSNPHRGEETQYF,TGTGCCAGCAGCAACCCTCACAGAGGGGAAGAGACCCAGTACTTC
NA,NA,TRBJ2-7,TRBV28,CASSPLFPISYEQYF,TGTGCCAGCAGTCCCCTATTCCCTATCTCCTACGAGCAGTACTTC